These 23 T cell receptor beta chains came from one sample sequenced in a study of OX40 agonist ivuxolimab in advanced cancers. Library prep was done by the immunoSEQ multiplex PCR assay. TCRdb provides this immuneACCESS table in a form limited to in-frame rearrangements. Some clones are lacking; in checked studies, under half of them reflect an unresolved V gene, and why the rest are absent is not known. This sample comprises more than 65,000 clones, 85% to 90% of them detected only once. Together, the top ten hold 6% to 7.5% of the sample. Sequences were derived from CD4+ or CD8+ T cells sorted from blood, sampled in a trial of the OX40 agonist ivuxolimab. The receptors stem from an adult with an advanced solid tumor such as melanoma, head and neck, liver or kidney cancer.

The chain combines TRBV6-5 with TRBJ1-2, with 7 positions matching TRBD1. V gave up 6 bases and J gave up 2 bases; unmatched junction bases: 6. This CDR3 has 14 amino acids. The germline gives CDR1 MNHEY, CDR2 SVGAGI. This CDR3 is CASRAPTGNYGYTF. Written as DNA, the CDR3 is TGTGCCAGCAGAGCGCCGACAGGGAACTATGGCTACACCTTC.

The V call is TRBV7-2, the J call TRBJ1-4; 12 nucleotides align to TRBD1. J gave up 8 bases and V 4 bases, and 11 bases lay outside the gene matches. The CDR3 runs 17 residues. The V gene's germline CDR1 is SGHTA and CDR2 FQGNSA. CDR3 bases: TGTGCCAGCAGCTCTCGGGACAGGGGGCGACGGGGGGAAAAACTGTTTTTT. It translates to CASSSRDRGRRGEKLFF. The variable domain in full, completed from reference TRBV7-2 and TRBJ1-4, reads GAGVSQSPSNKVTEKGKDVELRCDPISGHTALYWYRQSLGQGLEFLIYFQGNSAPDKSGLPSDRFSAERTGGSVSTLTIQRTQQEDSAVYLCASSSRDRGRRGEKLFFGSGTQLSVL.

This chain connects TRBV5-1 to TRBJ1-6; weak D call: TRBD1 (6 bases). CDR1 and CDR2 from the germline V gene are SGHRS and YFSETQ. The CDR3 runs 21 residues. The V end was cut by 0 bases, the J end by 7 bases, with 29 bases between. CDR3 sequence reads: CASSLEYVVPGHHRGNSPLHF. The DNA for the CDR3 is TGCGCCAGCAGCTTGGAATATGTCGTTCCGGGACACCATCGAGGCAATTCACCCCTCCACTTT.

The chain has TRBV9 and TRBJ1-6; D is unclear. Trimming cost V 7 bases and J 7 bases, with 15 bases left between them. The CDR3 totals 14 residues. The germline CDR1 and CDR2 sequences are SGDLS and YYNGEE. The CDR3 loop reads CASGPQLINSPLHF. The DNA of the CDR3 is TGTGCCAGCGGTCCTCAGCTAATCAATTCACCCCTCCACTTT.

The rearrangement uses TRBV7-2 and TRBJ1-2; no clear D. V lost 8 bases and J 4 bases, leaving 17 bases between the germline ends. The CDR3 loop spans 14 amino acids. Per germline, CDR1 SGHTA and CDR2 FQGNSA. The chain's CDR3 is CASGWANSVYGYTF. CDR3 sequence (DNA): TGTGCCAGCGGGTGGGCGAATTCCGTCTATGGCTACACCTTC.

This chain links TRBV6-5 with TRBJ2-7, with TRBD1 matching 7 bases. The germline V gene encodes CDR1 MNHEY and CDR2 SVGAGI. J lost 4 bases, V lost 2 bases, and 2 bases had no gene match. CDR3 size: 13 residues. In DNA, the CDR3 is TGTGCCAGCAGTTACGACAGGGAATACGAGCAGTACTTC. It yields the protein CASSYDREYEQYF.

The J gene is TRBJ2-5, the V gene TRBV7-8; D is perhaps TRBD2 (6 bases). Germline V lookup: CDR1 SGHVS, CDR2 FQNEAQ. V lost 5 bases and J 2 bases, leaving 21 bases between the germline ends. The CDR3 runs to 17 residues. The CDR3 spells CASSDSPLARGQETQYF. CDR3 nucleotides: TGTGCCAGCAGCGATAGCCCACTAGCCCGGGGGCAAGAGACCCAGTACTTC. Looking up the rest from reference TRBV7-8 and TRBJ2-5 gives the full variable domain: GAGVSQSPRYKVAKRGQDVALRCDPISGHVSLFWYQQALGQGPEFLTYFQNEAQLDKSGLPSDRFFAERPEGSVSTLKIQRTQQEDSAVYLCASSDSPLARGQETQYFGPGTRLLVL.

This chain connects TRBV10-3 to TRBJ1-1; perhaps TRBD1 as D (5 bases). The CDR3 spans 15 residues. Germline lookup yields CDR1 ENHRY and CDR2 SYGVKD. Between the trimmed V and J ends, which lost 4 bases and 0 bases, there was a span of 12 bases. The chain's CDR3 is CAISGGSSMNTEAFF. In DNA form, the CDR3 reads TGTGCCATCAGTGGGGGGTCTTCCATGAACACTGAAGCTTTCTTT.

The chain has TRBV7-2 and TRBJ2-5; possible D gene TRBD2, 6 bases. Trimming left V 10 bases short and J 0 bases short, with 15 bases between. Per the germline V gene, CDR1 is SGHTA and CDR2 is FQGNSA. This CDR3 has 14 residues. For the CDR3, the DNA is TGTGCCACTTCTCTAGCGTACCACCAAGAGACCCAGTACTTC. Protein sequence: CATSLAYHQETQYF.

Only a few counts were recorded for this clone. V usage is TRBV29-1 and J usage is TRBJ2-7, with TRBD2 as a possible D gene (5 bases). Germline CDR1 is SQVTM and CDR2 is ANQGSEA. CDR3 size: 13 residues. Trimming took 7 bases from V and 2 from J, leaving 15 bases between them. The CDR3 is CSGLDDYTYEQYF. Written as DNA, the CDR3 is TGCAGCGGCCTCGACGACTACACCTACGAGCAGTACTTC.

This rearrangement joins TRBV5-6 to TRBJ2-5; 12 bases agree with TRBD2. The J call may not be correct, given that the DNA end is closer to TRBJ2-7. Germline CDR1 SGHDT, CDR2 YYEEEE. The CDR3 contains 16 residues. The CDR3 DNA is TGTGCCAGCAGCTTGGCCGGACTAGCGGGAACCCGCGAGCAGTACTTC. It encodes CASSLAGLAGTREQYF.

V and J are TRBV7-2 and TRBJ1-1, with D uncertain. The germline gives CDR1 SGHTA, CDR2 FQGNSA. Between the trimmed V and J ends, which lost 0 bases and 10 bases, there was a span of 9 bases. The CDR3 extends over 12 amino acids. The CDR3 nucleotides are TGTGCCAGCAGCTTAGCAGGACTGGGAGCTTTCTTT. Its translation is CASSLAGLGAFF.

The V call is TRBV14, the J call TRBJ2-1; 7 nucleotides align to TRBD2. Germline-derived CDR1 and CDR2 are SGHDN and FVKESK. V dropped 2 bases and J dropped 0; count of bases not matched to a gene: 7. CDR3 length equals 17 residues. The CDR3 sequence is CASSQFRPGGSYNEQFF. In DNA, the CDR3 is TGTGCCAGCAGCCAATTTCGGCCGGGAGGCTCCTACAATGAGCAGTTCTTC.

This chain links TRBV7-6 with TRBJ1-2; TRBD1 aligns across 7 bases. V lost 2 bases to trimming and J lost 0 bases; unmatched junction nucleotides: 3. CDR3 length: 15 residues. The germline gives CDR1 SGHVS, CDR2 FNYEAQ. The CDR3 DNA reads as TGTGCCAGCAGCTTAATTCAGGGGGCTAACTATGGCTACACCTTC. Its protein product is CASSLIQGANYGYTF.

CDR3 nucleotide sequence: TGTGCCAGCAGTTCGGGACTAGTGGGCGAGCAGTACTTC. As protein: CASSSGLVGEQYF. The chain has TRBV27 and TRBJ2-7; the match to TRBD2 covers 8 bases. The CDR3 loop spans 13 amino acids. V lost 4 bases to trimming and J lost 6 bases; unmatched junction nucleotides: 5. The germline CDR1 and CDR2 sequences are MNHEY and SMNVEV (reference sequence).

This clone was observed a handful of times. The rearrangement links TRBV6-5 to TRBJ1-6; the D is unclear. This CDR3 has 15 amino acids. Germline V gene lookup returns CDR1 MNHEY and CDR2 SVGAGI. V was pared by 5 bases and J by 6 bases, with 14 bases between. The CDR3 DNA reads TGTGCCAGCAGTAACGAGGGTGGCGCTAATTCACCCCTCCACTTT. Residues: CASSNEGGANSPLHF.

The V and J genes are TRBV2 and TRBJ1-3, with D maybe TRBD1 (6 bases). Germline CDR1 is SNHLY and CDR2 is FYNNEI. Trimming stripped 5 bases from V and 0 bases from J, with 17 bases between. The CDR3 consists of 17 residues. The CDR3 sequence is CASSSQGRLFSGNTIYF. The CDR3 DNA reads TGTGCCAGCAGTTCACAGGGAAGACTATTCTCTGGAAACACCATATATTTT. Supplemented by reference TRBV2 and TRBJ1-3, the full variable domain reads EPEVTQTPSHQVTQMGQEVILRCVPISNHLYFYWYRQILGQKVEFLVSFYNNEISEKSEIFDDQFSVERPDGSNFTLKIRSTKLEDSAMYFCASSSQGRLFSGNTIYFGEGSWLTVV.

This chain uses TRBV5-1 with TRBJ2-5, with unresolved D. The closer fit of TRBJ2-7 to the DNA end suggests the J call may be wrong. The CDR3 sequence is 15 residues long. The V gene's germline CDR1 is SGHRS and CDR2 YFSETQ. Written as DNA, the CDR3 is TGCGCCAGCAGCTTGGGGATCGGATTGATCTACGAGCAGTACTTC. As protein: CASSLGIGLIYEQYF.

This clone appeared a few times. The chain joins TRBV7-6 to TRBJ1-1; D might be TRBD1 (6 bases). This CDR3 is 13 amino acids long. Looked up from germline, CDR1 is SGHVS and CDR2 is FNYEAQ. Trimming shortened V by 3 bases and J by 3 bases, and 8 bases separated the two germline ends. The DNA for the CDR3 is TGTGCCAGCAGCTTGGACAGCTACACTGAAGCTTTCTTT. It translates to CASSLDSYTEAFF.

CDR3 in amino acids: CASSQRTGDIQYF. In DNA, the CDR3 is TGCGCCAGCAGCCAAAGGACAGGGGACATTCAGTACTTC. The chain recombines TRBV4-1 with TRBJ2-4; 9 nucleotides align to TRBD1. CDR1 MGHRA and CDR2 YSYEKL come from the germline V gene. The V and J ends lost 2 bases and 8 bases, in that order; junction bases with no gene match: 1. The CDR3 is 13 amino acids.

This clone was recorded a few times. The chain joins TRBV4-3 to TRBJ2-3; no clear D. Per the germline V gene, CDR1 is LGHNA and CDR2 is YSLEER. The CDR3 has 13 residues. Trimming took off 0 bases at V and 8 bases at J, with 9 bases between the two ends. CDR3 in amino acids: CASSQDLRTTQYF. DNA for the CDR3: TGCGCCAGCAGCCAAGATCTCCGAACTACGCAGTATTTT.

There are a few counts of this clone. The gene calls are TRBV14 and TRBJ2-2; a weak D match, TRBD1 (6 bases). Trimming took 4 bases from V and 5 from J, leaving 11 bases between them. The germline gives CDR1 SGHDN, CDR2 FVKESK. This CDR3 contains 14 residues. CDR3 in DNA: TGTGCCAGCAGCCTCCAGGGGTGGACCGGGGAGCTGTTTTTT. This translates into CASSLQGWTGELFF. The full variable domain, its missing parts supplied by reference TRBV14 and TRBJ2-2, is EAGVTQFPSHSVIEKGQTVTLRCDPISGHDNLYWYRRVMGKEIKFLLHFVKESKQDESGMPNNRFLAERTGGTYSTLKVQPAELEDSGVYFCASSLQGWTGELFFGEGSRLTVL.

J is TRBJ2-6 and V is TRBV19; no clear D gene. Germline lookup yields CDR1 LNHDA and CDR2 SQIVND (reference sequence). Deletions cut 3 bases from V and 2 bases from J, with 8 bases between. The CDR3 runs 15 residues. CDR3 residues: CASSMVDAGANVLTF. The CDR3 region has the DNA TGTGCCAGTAGTATGGTGGACGCTGGGGCCAACGTCCTGACTTTC. Full variable domain (missing parts from reference TRBV19 and TRBJ2-6): DGGITQSPKYLFRKEGQNVTLSCEQNLNHDAMYWYRQDPGQGLRLIYYSQIVNDFQKGDIAEGYSVSREKKESFPLTVTSAQKNPTAFYLCASSMVDAGANVLTFGAGSRLTVL.